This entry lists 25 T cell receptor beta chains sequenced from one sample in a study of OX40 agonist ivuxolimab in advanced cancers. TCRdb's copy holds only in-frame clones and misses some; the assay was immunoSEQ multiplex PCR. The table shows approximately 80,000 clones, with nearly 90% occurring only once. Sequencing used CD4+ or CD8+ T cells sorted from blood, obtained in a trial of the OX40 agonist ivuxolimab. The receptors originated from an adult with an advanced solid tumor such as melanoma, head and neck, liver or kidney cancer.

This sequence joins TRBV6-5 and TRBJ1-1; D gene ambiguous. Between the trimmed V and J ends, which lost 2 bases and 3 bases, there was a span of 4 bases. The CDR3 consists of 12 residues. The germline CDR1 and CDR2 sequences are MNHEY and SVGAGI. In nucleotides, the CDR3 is TGTGCCAGCAGTTACCGGGACACTGAAGCTTTCTTT. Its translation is CASSYRDTEAFF.

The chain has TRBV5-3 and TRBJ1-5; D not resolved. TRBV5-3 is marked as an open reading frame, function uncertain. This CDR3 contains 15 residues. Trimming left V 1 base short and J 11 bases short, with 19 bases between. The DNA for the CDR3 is TGTGCCAGAAGCTTGACAGACATTGAATCGTGCTCCCAGCATTTT. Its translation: CARSLTDIESCSQHF.

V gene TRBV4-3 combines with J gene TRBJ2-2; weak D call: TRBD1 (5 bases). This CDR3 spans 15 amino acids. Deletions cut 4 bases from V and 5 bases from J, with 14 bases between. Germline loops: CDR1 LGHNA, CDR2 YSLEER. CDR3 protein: CASSPSLRVTGELFF. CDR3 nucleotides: TGCGCCAGCAGCCCATCTCTCAGGGTGACCGGGGAGCTGTTTTTT.

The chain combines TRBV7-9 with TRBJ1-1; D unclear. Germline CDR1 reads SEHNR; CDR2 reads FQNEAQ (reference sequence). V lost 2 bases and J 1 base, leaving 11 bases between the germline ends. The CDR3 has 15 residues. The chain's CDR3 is CASSLSSSQNTEAFF. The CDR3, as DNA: TGTGCCAGCAGCTTATCCTCCTCTCAGAACACTGAAGCTTTCTTT.

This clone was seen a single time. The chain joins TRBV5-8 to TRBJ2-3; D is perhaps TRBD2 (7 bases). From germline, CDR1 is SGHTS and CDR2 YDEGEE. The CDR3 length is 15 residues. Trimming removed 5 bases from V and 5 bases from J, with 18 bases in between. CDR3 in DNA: TGTGCCAGCAGAATAGGGGGGGGCCAAAGAGATACGCAGTATTTT. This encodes CASRIGGGQRDTQYF. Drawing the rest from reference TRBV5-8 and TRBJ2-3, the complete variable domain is EAGVTQSPTHLIKTRGQQATLRCSPISGHTSVYWYQQALGLGLQFLLWYDEGEERNRGNFPPRFSGRQFPNYSSELNVNALELEDSALYLCASRIGGGQRDTQYFGPGTRLTVL.

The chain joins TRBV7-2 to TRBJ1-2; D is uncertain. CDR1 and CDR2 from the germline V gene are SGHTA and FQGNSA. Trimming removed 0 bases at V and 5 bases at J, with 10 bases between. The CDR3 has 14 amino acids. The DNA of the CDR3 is TGTGCCAGCAGCTTAGCTGGCAGAAGTTATGGCTACACCTTC. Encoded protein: CASSLAGRSYGYTF.

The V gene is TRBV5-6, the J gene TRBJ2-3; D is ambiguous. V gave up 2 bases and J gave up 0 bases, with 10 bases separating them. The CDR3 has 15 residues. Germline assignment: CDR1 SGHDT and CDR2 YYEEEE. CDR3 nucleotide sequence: TGTGCCAGCAGCTTCCTGGCCAGTAGCACAGATACGCAGTATTTT. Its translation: CASSFLASSTDTQYF.

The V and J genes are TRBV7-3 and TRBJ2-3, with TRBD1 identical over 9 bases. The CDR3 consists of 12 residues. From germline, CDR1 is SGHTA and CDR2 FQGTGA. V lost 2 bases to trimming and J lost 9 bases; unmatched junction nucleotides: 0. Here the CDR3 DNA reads TGTGCCAGCAGCTTAGGACAGGGGACGCAGTATTTT. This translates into CASSLGQGTQYF.

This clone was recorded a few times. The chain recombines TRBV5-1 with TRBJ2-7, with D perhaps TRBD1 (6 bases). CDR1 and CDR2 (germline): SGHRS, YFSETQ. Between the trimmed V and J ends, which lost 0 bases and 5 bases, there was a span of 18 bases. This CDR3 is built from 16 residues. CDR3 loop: CASSLGVRGAIDEQYV. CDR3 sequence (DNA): TGCGCCAGCAGCTTGGGGGTCAGGGGAGCAATCGACGAGCAGTACGTC.

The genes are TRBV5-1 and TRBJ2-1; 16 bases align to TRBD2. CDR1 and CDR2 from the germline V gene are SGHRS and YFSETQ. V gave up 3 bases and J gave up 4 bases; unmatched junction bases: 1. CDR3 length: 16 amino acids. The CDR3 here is CASSWGLAGGYNEQFF. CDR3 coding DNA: TGCGCCAGCAGCTGGGGACTAGCGGGAGGGTACAATGAGCAGTTCTTC.

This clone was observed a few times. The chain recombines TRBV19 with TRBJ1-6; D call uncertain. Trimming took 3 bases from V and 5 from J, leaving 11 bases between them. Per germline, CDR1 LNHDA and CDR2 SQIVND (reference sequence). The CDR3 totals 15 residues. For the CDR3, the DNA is TGTGCCAGTAGTATTCAGAGGACCAATAATTCACCCCTCCACTTT. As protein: CASSIQRTNNSPLHF.

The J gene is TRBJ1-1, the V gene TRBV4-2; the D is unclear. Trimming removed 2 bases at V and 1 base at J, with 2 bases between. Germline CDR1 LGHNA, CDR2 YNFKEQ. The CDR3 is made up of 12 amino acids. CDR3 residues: CASSQRNTEAFF. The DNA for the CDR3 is TGTGCCAGCAGCCAACGGAACACTGAAGCTTTCTTT.

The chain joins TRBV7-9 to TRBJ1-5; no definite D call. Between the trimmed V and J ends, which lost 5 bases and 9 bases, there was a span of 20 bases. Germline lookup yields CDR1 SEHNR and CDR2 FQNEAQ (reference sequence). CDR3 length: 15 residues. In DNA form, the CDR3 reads TGTGCCAGCAGCCCAGGCGCGGGGAGGGCAGGGCCCCAGCATTTT. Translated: CASSPGAGRAGPQHF. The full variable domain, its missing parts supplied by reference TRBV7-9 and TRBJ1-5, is DTGVSQNPRHKITKRGQNVTFRCDPISEHNRLYWYRQTLGQGPEFLTYFQNEAQLEKSRLLSDRFSAERPKGSFSTLEIQRTEQGDSAMYLCASSPGAGRAGPQHFGDGTRLSIL.

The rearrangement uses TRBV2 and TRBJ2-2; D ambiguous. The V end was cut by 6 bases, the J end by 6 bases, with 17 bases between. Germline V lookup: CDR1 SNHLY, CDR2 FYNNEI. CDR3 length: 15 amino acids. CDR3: CASSAGFYSAGELFF. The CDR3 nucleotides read TGTGCCAGCAGCGCTGGGTTTTACTCCGCCGGGGAGCTGTTTTTT.

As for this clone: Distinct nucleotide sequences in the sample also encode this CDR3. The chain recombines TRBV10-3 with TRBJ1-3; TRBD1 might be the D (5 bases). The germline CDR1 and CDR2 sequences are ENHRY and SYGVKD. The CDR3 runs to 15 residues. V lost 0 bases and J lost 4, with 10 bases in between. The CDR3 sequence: CAISESGGTGNTIYF. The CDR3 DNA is TGTGCCATCAGTGAGTCTGGGGGTACCGGAAACACCATATATTTT.

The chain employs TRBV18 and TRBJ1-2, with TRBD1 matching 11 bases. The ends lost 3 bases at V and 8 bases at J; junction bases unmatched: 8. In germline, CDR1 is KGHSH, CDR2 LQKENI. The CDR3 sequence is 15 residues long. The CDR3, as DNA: TGTGCCAGCTCACCGCTCGGACAGGGGGCGCTGGGCTACACCTTC. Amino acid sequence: CASSPLGQGALGYTF. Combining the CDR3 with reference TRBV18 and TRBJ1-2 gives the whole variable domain NAGVMQNPRHLVRRRGQEARLRCSPMKGHSHVYWYRQLPEEGLKFMVYLQKENIIDESGMPKERFSAEFPKEGPSILRIQQVVRGDSAAYFCASSPLGQGALGYTFGSGTRLTVV.

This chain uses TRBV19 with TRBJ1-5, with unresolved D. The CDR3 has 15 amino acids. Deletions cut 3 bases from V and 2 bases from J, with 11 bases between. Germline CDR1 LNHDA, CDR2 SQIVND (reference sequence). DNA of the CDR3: TGTGCCAGTAGTATTTTTACCAGTGGCAATCAGCCCCAGCATTTT. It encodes CASSIFTSGNQPQHF.

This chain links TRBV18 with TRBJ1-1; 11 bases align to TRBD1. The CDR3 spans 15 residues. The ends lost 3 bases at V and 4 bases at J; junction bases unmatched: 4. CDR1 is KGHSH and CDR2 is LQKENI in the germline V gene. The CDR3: CASSPGTGGITEAFF. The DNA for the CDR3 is TGTGCCAGCTCACCCGGGACAGGGGGTATCACTGAAGCTTTCTTT.

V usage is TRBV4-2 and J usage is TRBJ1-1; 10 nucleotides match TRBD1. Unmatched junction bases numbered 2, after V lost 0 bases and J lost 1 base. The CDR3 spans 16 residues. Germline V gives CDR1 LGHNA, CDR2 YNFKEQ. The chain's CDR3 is CASSQEWDRGNTEAFF. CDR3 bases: TGTGCCAGCAGCCAAGAATGGGACAGGGGGAACACTGAAGCTTTCTTT.

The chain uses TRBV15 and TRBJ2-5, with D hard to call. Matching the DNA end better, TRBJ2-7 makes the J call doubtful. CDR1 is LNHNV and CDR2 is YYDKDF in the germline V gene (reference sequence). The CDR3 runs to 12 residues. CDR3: CATSKAATEQYF. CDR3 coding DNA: TGTGCCACCAGTAAGGCTGCTACCGAGCAGTACTTC.

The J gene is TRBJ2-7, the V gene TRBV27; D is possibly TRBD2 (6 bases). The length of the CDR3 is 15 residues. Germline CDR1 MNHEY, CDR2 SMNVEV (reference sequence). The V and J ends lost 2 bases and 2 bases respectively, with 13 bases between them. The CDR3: CASSLVPAGAYEQYF. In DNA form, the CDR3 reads TGTGCCAGCAGTTTAGTGCCAGCGGGTGCCTACGAGCAGTACTTC.

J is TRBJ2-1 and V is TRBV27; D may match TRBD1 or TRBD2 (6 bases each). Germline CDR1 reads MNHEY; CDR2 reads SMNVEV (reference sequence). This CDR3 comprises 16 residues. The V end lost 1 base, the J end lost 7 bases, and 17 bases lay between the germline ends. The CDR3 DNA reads TGTGCCAGCAGTTTATGGGGACAATTACTAGCAAATGAGCAGTTCTTC. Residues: CASSLWGQLLANEQFF.

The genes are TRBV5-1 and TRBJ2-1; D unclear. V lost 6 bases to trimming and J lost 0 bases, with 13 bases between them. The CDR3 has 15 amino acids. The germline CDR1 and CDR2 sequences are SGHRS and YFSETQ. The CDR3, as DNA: TGCGCCAGCAACCTGATGAGTTTCTCCTACAATGAGCAGTTCTTC. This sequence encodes CASNLMSFSYNEQFF.

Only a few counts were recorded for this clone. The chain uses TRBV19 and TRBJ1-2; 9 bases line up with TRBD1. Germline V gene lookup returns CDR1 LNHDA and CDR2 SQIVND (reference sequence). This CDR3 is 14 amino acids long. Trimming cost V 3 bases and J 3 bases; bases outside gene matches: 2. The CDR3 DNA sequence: TGTGCCAGTAGTATCACAGGGGGCGACTATGGCTACACCTTC. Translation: CASSITGGDYGYTF.

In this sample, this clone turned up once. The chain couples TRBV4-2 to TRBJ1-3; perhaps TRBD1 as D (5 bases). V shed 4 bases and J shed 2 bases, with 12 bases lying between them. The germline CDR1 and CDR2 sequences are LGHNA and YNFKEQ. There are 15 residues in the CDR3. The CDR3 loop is CASSLEGGAGNTIYF. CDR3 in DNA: TGTGCCAGCAGCCTGGAAGGAGGGGCTGGAAACACCATATATTTT.